Given below is one TCR beta chain in context. Its antigen is not identified. The data were obtained in a study of identical twins' blood T cells. The V end was cut by 5 bases, the J end by 3 bases, with 13 bases between. Per the germline V gene, CDR1 is DFQATT and CDR2 is SNEGSKA (reference sequence). CDR3 size: 13 residues. Study-level results: Shared environment remains a possible cause of twin similarity.

TCR cDNA libraries came from RNA via a modified published protocol. Both ends of each TCR cDNA library bore sample-specific barcodes. How the authors handled the data: Per-library CDR3 reads ranged about 2.2 to 4 million; clonotypes, ~100,000 to ~550,000. TCRdb reprocessed the 5' RACE reads with MiXCR, giving one entry per CDR3 protein. TCRdb, not the authors, supplied the V and J calls. Of 300,000 to 400,000 distinct CDR3 sequences listed, about 28% are singletons. The TCR comes from a woman aged 18-55 years in good health. The rearrangement uses TRBV20-1 and TRBJ2-5; no clear D. Sequenced material: PBMCs. The CDR3 DNA sequence: TGCAGTGCTCCCCGCGGTTCTGAAGAGACCCAGTACTTC. Residues: CSAPRGSEETQYF.